These 32 T cell receptor beta chains were sequenced from one sample in a study of beta chain features in type 1 diabetes. Study conclusions and caveats: Moderately but significantly shorter TCRB CDR3s were found in Type 1 diabetes patients in all four CD4+ subsets.

Their antigens remain unidentified. Investigators reverse transcribed all isolated RNA, so they sequenced expressed TCRB transcripts. Clones were read by immunoSEQ multiplex PCR, and TCRdb kept only the in-frame ones, dropping some. The sample includes more than 550,000 clones, around an eighth of them seen just once. Material for sequencing was naive CD4+ T cells from blood. The receptors here all came from a young man with type 1 diabetes.

This clone was observed a few times. The rearrangement uses TRBV2 and TRBJ2-7, with TRBD1 matching 7 bases. After removal of 8 bases from V and 3 bases from J, the junction contained 10 bases not matched to a gene. The CDR3 is 14 residues long. The germline V gene encodes CDR1 SNHLY and CDR2 FYNNEI. The CDR3 region is CASLHRDRYYEQYF. The CDR3 DNA sequence: TGTGCCAGCCTCCACCGGGACAGATACTACGAGCAGTACTTC.

The V call is TRBV30, the J call TRBJ2-7; D possibly uses TRBD1 or TRBD2 (5 bases each). The CDR3 totals 14 residues. The V gene lost 6 bases and the J gene lost 4 bases, with 19 bases spanning the gap. Germline CDR1 reads GTSNPN; CDR2 reads SVGIG (reference sequence). The DNA for the CDR3 is TGTGCCTGCCGCGGGCAGGGAAAATCATACGAGCAGTACTTC. Translation gives CACRGQGKSYEQYF.

This clone was picked up a small number of times. The chain carries TRBV5-6 and TRBJ1-5; 8 nucleotides agree with TRBD1. This CDR3 contains 14 residues. Germline V gives CDR1 SGHDT, CDR2 YYEEEE. J was trimmed by 9 bases and V by 4 bases; bases with no gene match: 9. The CDR3, as DNA: TGTGCCAGCAGCCTTGGACAGGGCCATCGGCCCCAGCATTTT. Protein sequence: CASSLGQGHRPQHF.

The chain is built from TRBV5-4 and TRBJ2-3, with TRBD2 matching 7 bases. V lost 0 bases, J lost 8 bases, and 6 bases stayed unmatched. The CDR3 runs to 14 residues. Germline V gene data show CDR1 as SGHNT and CDR2 as YYREEE (reference sequence). The CDR3 loop is CASSLDHGGGTQYF. The CDR3 nucleotides read TGTGCCAGCAGCTTGGACCACGGCGGGGGTACGCAGTATTTT.

This clone was seen a handful of times. The rearrangement links TRBV5-1 to TRBJ2-1, with TRBD2 matching 10 bases. The CDR3 loop spans 18 amino acids. Germline values: CDR1 SGHRS, CDR2 YFSETQ. The V gene end was trimmed by 3 bases and the J gene end by 1 base; junction bases not matched to a gene: 10. This chain's CDR3 is CASSSTSGYHQSYNEQFF. DNA of the CDR3: TGCGCCAGCAGCTCGACTAGCGGGTACCACCAATCCTACAATGAGCAGTTCTTC.

The V call is TRBV4-1, the J call TRBJ2-1; D ambiguous. The CDR3 is 14 amino acids. Trimming stripped 5 bases from V and 0 bases from J, with 8 bases between. Per the germline V gene, CDR1 is MGHRA and CDR2 is YSYEKL. CDR3 sequence reads: CASSSLASYNEQFF. The CDR3 DNA is TGCGCCAGCAGCTCCCTGGCCTCCTACAATGAGCAGTTCTTC.

The chain carries TRBV11-3 and TRBJ2-1, with 11 bases aligning to TRBD2. CDR3 length equals 13 residues. V lost 7 bases to trimming and J lost 8 bases; unmatched junction nucleotides: 4. Germline CDR1 is SGHNT and CDR2 is YENEEA. The CDR3 region has the DNA TGTGCCAGCACCACTAGCGGGGGAGATGAGCAGTTCTTC. This sequence encodes CASTTSGGDEQFF.

This chain connects TRBV5-4 to TRBJ1-2; no clear D gene. CDR1 and CDR2 (germline): SGHNT, YYREEE (reference sequence). This CDR3 contains 16 residues. V lost 2 bases, J lost 2 bases, and 16 bases lay in between. The CDR3 sequence: CASSFGRTDLNYGYTF. CDR3 DNA: TGTGCCAGCAGCTTCGGGCGTACGGATCTAAACTATGGCTACACCTTC.

This chain links TRBV13 with TRBJ2-6; 8 nucleotides agree with TRBD1. This CDR3 contains 17 residues. Germline V gene sequence: CDR1 PRHDT, CDR2 FYEKMQ (reference sequence). J was trimmed by 1 base and V by 5 bases; bases with no gene match: 7. CDR3 sequence (DNA): TGTGCCAGCAGCCTCGGGACAGGAGCTTCTGGGGCCAACGTCCTGACTTTC. As protein: CASSLGTGASGANVLTF.

The V and J genes are TRBV7-9 and TRBJ2-3, with 8 bases identical to TRBD1. CDR1 and CDR2 (germline): SEHNR, FQNEAQ (reference sequence). V was clipped by 7 bases and J by 3 bases; unmatched bases: 12. This CDR3 spans 16 amino acids. In nucleotides, the CDR3 is TGTGCCAGCACACCCCTCAGGGGGCTTTGGACAGATACGCAGTATTTT. Amino acid sequence: CASTPLRGLWTDTQYF.

The V gene is TRBV19, the J gene TRBJ1-2; D unresolved. CDR1 LNHDA and CDR2 SQIVND come from the germline V gene (reference sequence). CDR3 length: 14 residues. The V and J ends lost 4 bases and 2 bases respectively, with 11 bases between them. The CDR3 DNA reads TGTGCCAGTAGTAGTGACGGCAGGAACTATGGCTACACCTTC. Protein: CASSSDGRNYGYTF.

The table lists this clone with a count of one. J is TRBJ2-2 and V is TRBV28; a weak D match, TRBD2 (6 bases). CDR3 length: 14 amino acids. Looked up from germline, CDR1 is MDHEN and CDR2 is SYDVKM. The V end was cut by 2 bases, the J end by 4 bases, with 8 bases between. CDR3 DNA sequence: TGTGCCAGCAGTTTAGGAGGGAGCACCGGGGAGCTGTTTTTT. Protein: CASSLGGSTGELFF.

This clone was counted only a few times. The rearrangement uses TRBV29-1 and TRBJ2-1; TRBD2 matches at 11 bases. J was trimmed by 0 bases and V by 6 bases; bases with no gene match: 10. Germline values: CDR1 SQVTM, CDR2 ANQGSEA. CDR3 length: 17 amino acids. CDR3: CSVQTSGSFSSYNEQFF. The CDR3 DNA is TGCAGCGTGCAAACTAGCGGGAGCTTCAGCTCCTACAATGAGCAGTTCTTC.

This clone was recorded a few times. The chain combines TRBV7-6 with TRBJ2-2; D unresolved. Trimming pared 5 bases from V and 7 bases from J, leaving 8 bases between. CDR3 length: 12 residues. CDR1 and CDR2 from the germline V gene are SGHVS and FNYEAQ. Here the CDR3 DNA reads TGTGCCAGCAGCGTCGGTTACGGGGAGCTGTTTTTT. This gives the protein CASSVGYGELFF.

This clone has a handful of counts. The chain employs TRBV28 and TRBJ2-2, with D unresolved. The V gene's germline CDR1 is MDHEN and CDR2 SYDVKM. Deletions cut 5 bases from V and 5 bases from J, with 6 bases between. The length of the CDR3 is 12 residues. The CDR3 DNA reads as TGTGCCAGCAGTGCAGGAACCGGGGAGCTGTTTTTT. Its translation is CASSAGTGELFF.

The chain links TRBV13 to TRBJ1-1; D unresolved. The ends were cut back, 4 bases at V and 5 bases at J, with 17 bases in the middle. In germline, CDR1 is PRHDT, CDR2 FYEKMQ (reference sequence). The CDR3 has 15 residues. The CDR3: CASSSRPRVGTEAFF. The CDR3 DNA is TGTGCCAGCAGCTCAAGACCCCGGGTCGGGACTGAAGCTTTCTTT.

This clone was counted only a few times. Other DNA sequences within the sample encode an identical CDR3. The chain has TRBV19 and TRBJ2-7; the D gene is possibly TRBD1 (6 bases). The V and J ends lost 6 bases and 2 bases respectively, with 11 bases between them. This CDR3 spans 13 amino acids. Germline V CDR1 and CDR2: LNHDA, SQIVND (reference sequence). CDR3 DNA sequence: TGTGCCAGTAGGCGGACAGATACCTACGAGCAGTACTTC. Residues: CASRRTDTYEQYF.

Remarks on this clone: The junction does not match germline at one end; this may be a read error. The chain couples TRBV7-9 to TRBJ2-3, with 9 nucleotides matching TRBD2. Germline V gene data show CDR1 as SEHNR and CDR2 as FQNEAQ (reference sequence). This CDR3 contains 15 residues. The CDR3 region is CASSLAGTPPLRPYF. In nucleotides, the CDR3 is TGTGCCAGCAGCCTAGCGGGAACACCCCCACTAAGACCGTATTTT.

This clone was counted between two and nine times. The CDR3, as DNA: TGTGCCAGCCTCAGTCCGCAGGGCGACTATGGCTACACCTTC. It is translated as CASLSPQGDYGYTF. The J gene is TRBJ1-2, the V gene TRBV2; a weak D match, TRBD1 (5 bases). From germline, CDR1 is SNHLY and CDR2 FYNNEI. V was trimmed by 8 bases and J by 3 bases, leaving 16 bases between them. The length of the CDR3 is 14 residues.

This clone has more than one count but fewer than ten. The rearrangement uses TRBV9 and TRBJ2-1; 8 bases are shared with TRBD1. After removal of 2 bases from V and 4 bases from J, the junction contained 5 bases not matched to a gene. CDR1 is SGDLS, CDR2 YYNGEE, per germline. The CDR3 is made up of 15 amino acids. The CDR3 bases are TGTGCCAGCAGCGTGACAGGGGAAAGGTACAATGAGCAGTTCTTC. This encodes CASSVTGERYNEQFF.

This clone occurred a few times. The V and J genes are TRBV5-1 and TRBJ1-1; D unclear. Germline V CDR1 and CDR2: SGHRS, YFSETQ. V lost 2 bases to trimming and J lost 1 base, with 15 bases between them. The CDR3 is 16 amino acids. The CDR3 reads CASSFGWVGANTEAFF. The CDR3 coding sequence is TGCGCCAGCAGCTTTGGGTGGGTAGGTGCGAACACTGAAGCTTTCTTT.

The chain joins TRBV19 to TRBJ2-5; TRBD1 matches at 11 bases. Germline CDR1 reads LNHDA; CDR2 reads SQIVND (reference sequence). Germline trimming cut 5 bases from V and 5 bases from J; bases unmatched to any gene: 10. The CDR3 runs to 16 residues. The CDR3 region has the DNA TGTGCCAGTAGTCCCCAGAGGACAGGGGGCGGCGAGACCCAGTACTTC. Translating it yields CASSPQRTGGGETQYF.

This clone was seen a handful of times. This chain uses TRBV13 with TRBJ2-2, with TRBD2 matching over 12 bases. The ends lost 1 base at V and 6 bases at J; junction bases unmatched: 3. This CDR3 comprises 16 residues. Germline CDR1 and CDR2: PRHDT and FYEKMQ (reference sequence). CDR3 sequence (DNA): TGTGCCAGCAGCTTAGTGACTAGCGGGAGCGCCGGGGAGCTGTTTTTT. Protein product: CASSLVTSGSAGELFF.

The chain has TRBV7-8 and TRBJ2-3; 9 bases fit TRBD1. Germline-derived CDR1 and CDR2 are SGHVS and FQNEAQ. Trimming at V came to 3 bases and at J to 4 bases, leaving 5 bases not matched to a gene. The CDR3 extends over 15 amino acids. This CDR3 reads CASSLTGGMADTQYF. Here the CDR3 DNA reads TGTGCCAGCAGCTTGACAGGGGGTATGGCAGATACGCAGTATTTT.

On this clone itself: A much larger clone differs from this one at a single base, so this may be a read error. The rearrangement joins TRBV6-4 to TRBJ2-5; D gene unclear. This CDR3 region has 11 residues. The V gene's germline CDR1 is MRHNA and CDR2 SNTAGT. The V gene lost 7 bases and the J gene lost 2 bases, with 5 bases spanning the gap. The CDR3: CASTQQETQYF. The CDR3 DNA follows: TGTGCCAGCACCCAACAAGAGACCCAGTACTTC.

V is TRBV5-1 and J is TRBJ1-1; the D gene is possibly TRBD1 (5 bases). The CDR3 totals 12 residues. V was shortened by 3 bases and J by 6 bases, with 9 bases between the two germline ends. From germline, CDR1 is SGHRS and CDR2 YFSETQ. The CDR3 nucleotides are TGCGCCAGCAGCTGGGACGGTGCTGAAGCTTTCTTT. It yields the protein CASSWDGAEAFF.

The CDR3 is CASSTSTVLWAEAFF. CDR3 nucleotide sequence: TGTGCCAGCAGCACCTCGACAGTCCTGTGGGCTGAAGCTTTCTTT. This chain links TRBV7-9 with TRBJ1-1, with D possibly matching TRBD1 (5 bases). The CDR3 is 15 residues long. Germline V lookup: CDR1 SEHNR, CDR2 FQNEAQ (reference sequence). The ends were cut back, 5 bases at V and 6 bases at J, with 19 bases in the middle.

The rearrangement links TRBV5-6 to TRBJ2-3, with D perhaps matching TRBD2 (7 bases). The CDR3 is made up of 14 amino acids. Germline assignment: CDR1 SGHDT and CDR2 YYEEEE. The V end was cut by 0 bases, the J end by 7 bases, with 12 bases between. As DNA, the CDR3 is TGTGCCAGCAGCTTGGCGGCGGGGGCGAATACGCAGTATTTT. It translates to CASSLAAGANTQYF.

V and J are TRBV4-1 and TRBJ2-7; D call uncertain. Germline V gene lookup returns CDR1 MGHRA and CDR2 YSYEKL. The CDR3 covers 11 residues. Trimming shortened V by 0 bases and J by 5 bases, and 2 bases separated the two germline ends. The CDR3, as DNA: TGCGCCAGCAGCCAAGAGAACGAGCAGTACTTC. Amino acids: CASSQENEQYF.

In the case of this clone: The same CDR3 is also encoded by other DNA sequences in this sample. The gene calls are TRBV20-1 and TRBJ2-7; TRBD1 matches 7 bases. Per germline, CDR1 DFQATT and CDR2 SNEGSKA (reference sequence). The CDR3 extends over 11 amino acids. J gave up 4 bases and V 5 bases, and 2 bases lay outside the gene matches. For the CDR3, the DNA is TGCAGTGCTCGACAGGGATACGAGCAGTACTTC. It codes for CSARQGYEQYF.

This sequence joins TRBV28 and TRBJ2-7; D unclear. V shed 3 bases and J shed 5 bases, with 11 bases lying between them. This CDR3 has 13 residues. Germline CDR1 and CDR2: MDHEN and SYDVKM. In nucleotides, the CDR3 is TGTGCCAGCAGTTTGCAGGTCGTCCACGAGCAGTACTTC. The encoded protein is CASSLQVVHEQYF.

This clone has a handful of counts. The chain combines TRBV7-9 with TRBJ1-6; D remains unclear. This CDR3 spans 14 amino acids. V was trimmed by 1 base and J by 10 bases, leaving 11 bases between them. The germline CDR1 and CDR2 sequences are SEHNR and FQNEAQ (reference sequence). CDR3: CASSLEGLRSPLHF. The CDR3 DNA reads TGTGCCAGCAGCTTAGAAGGGCTTCGGTCACCCCTCCACTTT.